This T cell receptor (beta chain) was recorded in a study of cytomegalovirus exposure and HLA in healthy donors (dated by TCRdb to the late 2010s). Study-wide context: According to a later analysis, the 120 validation repertoires were produced on the same platform as the 680 or so repertoires of the first cohort. The study aimed to test whether cataloging public T cell receptors could reveal signatures of past pathogen exposure. Along with the roughly 670-subject first cohort, a separate validation cohort of over 90 different subjects was used. To predict cytomegalovirus infection status, the study combined high-throughput TCR immunosequencing, statistical association of individual TCRs with disease status, and machine learning. Overall results and qualifications from the work: A total of about 150 TCR beta chains were listed by the study as associated with cytomegalovirus. The authors suggested that the approach could potentially be extended to other disease states and immunological phenotypes. A later analysis had no HLA typing for the validation cohort, so co-occurrence there was scored across all 130 or so repertoires. A few of the identified cytomegalovirus-associated TCR beta chains were confirmed in vitro to be specific for cytomegalovirus antigens. A later analysis found that TCRs clustered in the first cohort also tended to co-occur in the roughly 120 validation repertoires, with 94% of cluster scores above 0. The classifier was reported to diagnose cytomegalovirus status with high specificity and sensitivity in both the original and validation cohorts. While some public TCRs were present in many individuals, most TCR sequences turned up only very rarely across donors.

Libraries were made using the immunoSEQ multiplex PCR assay. Under the source paper's analysis protocol: A statistical classification framework was built to diagnose cytomegalovirus status from the catalog of TCR beta chain sequences. TCRdb stores this immuneACCESS table with in-frame sequences only. Part of the clones is absent; in the studies checked, under half of the shortfall reflects unresolved V genes, and no reason is known for the rest. V and J calls and clone size are copied from that table; D and trimming were computed from the DNA. The sample yields 200,000 to 250,000 clones; roughly 84% were counted once. 2% to 2.5% of the sample goes to the ten largest clones. With regard to this clone: The target of this receptor is not known. No base quality information exists; no much larger clone differs at one position.

Relative to germline, V is 4 bases shorter and J is 3 bases shorter, with 13 bases between their ends. For CDR1 and CDR2, the germline V gene lists MNHNS and SASEGT. The CDR3 has 14 amino acids, counting the end cysteine and phenylalanine. Of the read, only the CDR3 DNA is kept; its 42 bases are in frame from base 1. Donors formed part of the validation cohort, which comprised approximately 130 subjects and was distinct from the first cohort of 690 or so subjects. This clonotype originated in a woman aged 18-29 years in good health and CMV-seropositive. The rearranged segments are TRBV6-1 and TRBJ2-7, and the D gene may be TRBD1, 6 bases matching. The sample consisted of PBMCs. The DNA reads TGTGCCAGCAGTGCACGCAGGGACATCTACGAGCAGTACTTC. This translates into CASSARRDIYEQYF.